This T cell receptor (beta chain) was found in a study of T cells in Graves' hyperthyroidism and ophthalmopathy. As for the study in general: Peripheral blood was obtained at initial diagnosis, preceding any treatment.

Patients counted as stable if ophthalmopathy did not develop within 18 months. TCR beta CDR3 regions were amplified from RNA transcripts. TCR CDR3 regions were first amplified by RT-PCR with HTBI primers. TCRdb passed the multiplex PCR reads through MiXCR, listing each CDR3 protein once. The sample has 500,000 to 600,000 distinct CDR3 sequences, 16% seen once. The table lists this clonotype with a few counts. Its antigen remains unidentified. Broader study findings: Blood held most thyroid clonotypes expanded above 0.001 frequency. From stable hyperthyroidism, ophthalmopathy was set apart by a 13 V-J model.

CDR3 length: 14 amino acids. V was clipped by 3 bases and J by 4 bases, with 12 bases between them. The receptor was derived from a woman between 18 and 29 years old with Graves' hyperthyroidism. V and J are TRBV12-3 or TRBV12-4 and TRBJ1-1; possibly TRBD1 for D (5 bases). Source material: blood. CDR3 bases: TGTGCCAGCAGTTTCTCAGGGTACGGCACTGAAGCTTTCTTT. Translation gives CASSFSGYGTEAFF.